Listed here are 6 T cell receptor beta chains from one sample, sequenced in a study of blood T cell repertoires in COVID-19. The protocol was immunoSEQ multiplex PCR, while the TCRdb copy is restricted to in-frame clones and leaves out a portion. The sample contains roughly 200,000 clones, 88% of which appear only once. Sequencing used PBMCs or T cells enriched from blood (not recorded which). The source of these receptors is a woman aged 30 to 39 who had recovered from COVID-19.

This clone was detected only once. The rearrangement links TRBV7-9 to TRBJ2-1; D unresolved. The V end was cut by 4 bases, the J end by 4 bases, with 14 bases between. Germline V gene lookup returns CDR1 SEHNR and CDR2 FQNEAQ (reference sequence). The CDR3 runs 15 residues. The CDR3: CASSSGTLVYNEQFF. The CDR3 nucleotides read TGTGCCAGCAGCTCTGGCACGCTGGTGTACAATGAGCAGTTCTTC.

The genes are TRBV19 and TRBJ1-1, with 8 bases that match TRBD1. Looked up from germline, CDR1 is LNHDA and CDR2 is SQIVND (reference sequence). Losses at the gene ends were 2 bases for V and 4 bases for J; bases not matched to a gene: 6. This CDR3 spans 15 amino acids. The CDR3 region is CASSIRMTGVTEAFF. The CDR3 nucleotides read TGTGCCAGTAGTATACGCATGACAGGGGTCACTGAAGCTTTCTTT.

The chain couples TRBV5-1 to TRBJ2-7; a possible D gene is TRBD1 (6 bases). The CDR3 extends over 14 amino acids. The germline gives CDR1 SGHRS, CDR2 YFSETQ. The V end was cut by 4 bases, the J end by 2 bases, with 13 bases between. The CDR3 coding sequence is TGCGCCAGCAGCCTCCGAGGACAGACCTACGAGCAGTACTTC. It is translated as CASSLRGQTYEQYF.

The CDR3: CASSILIRDRGNQPQHF. The CDR3 DNA reads as TGTGCCAGTAGTATCCTAATCCGGGACAGGGGGAATCAGCCCCAGCATTTT. This sequence joins TRBV19 and TRBJ1-5; 11 nucleotides match TRBD1. The V gene end was trimmed by 3 bases and the J gene end by 4 bases; junction bases not matched to a gene: 8. This CDR3 is 17 amino acids long. Germline V lookup: CDR1 LNHDA, CDR2 SQIVND (reference sequence).

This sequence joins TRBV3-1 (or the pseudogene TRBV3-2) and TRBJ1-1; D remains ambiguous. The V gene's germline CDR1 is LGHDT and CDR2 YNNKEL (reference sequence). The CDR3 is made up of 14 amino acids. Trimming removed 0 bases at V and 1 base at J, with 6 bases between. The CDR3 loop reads CASSQDPGNTEAFF. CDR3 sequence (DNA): TGTGCCAGCAGCCAAGATCCGGGGAACACTGAAGCTTTCTTT.

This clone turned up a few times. The CDR3: CASSLLSGATDTQYF. CDR3 in DNA: TGCGCCAGCAGCCTTCTGAGCGGGGCTACAGATACGCAGTATTTT. The V call is TRBV4-3, the J call TRBJ2-3, with 7 nucleotides matching TRBD2. This CDR3 has 15 residues. The J segment lost 3 bases and the V segment lost 4 bases, leaving 7 bases of the junction unmatched. Per the germline V gene, CDR1 is LGHNA and CDR2 is YSLEER.